Described below is a single TCR beta chain sequence and its context. Its antigen is as yet unknown. The CDR3 loop spans 15 amino acids. Germline V CDR1 and CDR2: LGHNA, YNFKEQ. V lost 0 bases, J lost 6 bases, and 13 bases lay in between. Random-hexamer reverse transcription was applied to about 0.45 to 1 ug RNA. TCRdb reanalysed the immunoSEQ multiplex PCR reads using MiXCR and keeps one entry per CDR3 protein. The repertoire holds 150,000 to 200,000 distinct CDR3 sequences, with 93% as singletons. Matching for age and sex applied to the controls, who were healthy donors. FACS was used to enrich TEMRA cells, whereas the CD8+ and CD4+ T cells were obtained by negative isolation. This specimen belongs to a study of CD8 T cells in Susac syndrome. Study-wide results and limits: The authors acknowledged that their TCR sequencing and HLA analysis involved a relatively small number of individuals.

This clonotype originated in a human donor in good health. V gene TRBV4-2 combines with J gene TRBJ2-3; D unclear. The sample consisted of CD4+ T cells from PBMCs. CDR3 DNA sequence: TGTGCCAGCAGCCAAGATTTACTGGCCCCGGATACGCAGTATTTT. This translates into CASSQDLLAPDTQYF.